Below are 26 T cell receptor beta chains sequenced from a single sample in a study of blood T cells in healthy people across ages. The authors ran a second PCR of roughly 6 to 12 cycles using a sample-barcoded 5' primer and a J-beta primer mix. A single record per CDR3 protein comes from TCRdb applying MiXCR to the 5' RACE reads. The sample has roughly 900,000 distinct CDR3 sequences, 29% seen once. Material: blood. These receptors were taken from a woman older than 75 in good health.

Of note for this clonotype: A clone one base away is much larger, so this may be a read error. The J gene is TRBJ1-1, the V gene TRBV5-1; D might be TRBD1 (5 bases). Germline loops: CDR1 SGHRS, CDR2 YFSETQ. The CDR3 extends over 14 amino acids. The CDR3 protein is CASSSGPGNTEASF. The CDR3 DNA reads as TGCGCCAGCAGCTCGGGACCGGGGAACACTGAAGCTTCCTTT.

This chain connects TRBV6-6 to TRBJ1-2, with 8 bases fitting TRBD1. The CDR3 loop spans 16 amino acids. Germline assignment: CDR1 MNHNY and CDR2 SVGAGI (reference sequence). V lost 5 bases to trimming and J lost 0 bases; unmatched junction nucleotides: 8. The CDR3 region has the DNA TGTGCCAGCAGTGACTACCAGGACAGGGCTAACTATGGCTACACCTTC. It encodes CASSDYQDRANYGYTF.

This clonotype has a count of ten or more. V gene TRBV11-2 combines with J gene TRBJ2-3; D ambiguous. Germline loops: CDR1 SGHAT, CDR2 FQNNGV. The CDR3 has 15 amino acids. The V gene lost 1 base and the J gene lost 2 bases, with 10 bases spanning the gap. The CDR3 loop is CASSLGLGNTDTQYF. DNA for the CDR3: TGTGCCAGCAGCTTAGGACTGGGGAACACAGATACGCAGTATTTT.

On this clonotype itself: A much larger clone lies one base from this, so it may be a read error. The rearrangement joins TRBV7-2 to TRBJ2-3, with 8 bases that match TRBD1. This CDR3 region has 15 residues. The germline V gene encodes CDR1 SGHTA and CDR2 FQGNSA. The CDR3 loop reads CANSRDRWGTDTQYF. For the CDR3, the DNA is TGTGCCAACAGCCGGGACAGGTGGGGCACAGATACGCAGTATTTT.

Turning to this clonotype: With a much larger clone just one base away, this may be a read error. The CDR3: CASNPGGTIRPQHF. CDR3 coding DNA: TGTGCCAGCAACCCAGGGGGTACCATTCGGCCCCAGCATTTT. The chain couples TRBV7-8 to TRBJ1-5, with 7 bases fitting TRBD1. This CDR3 is 14 amino acids long. CDR1 and CDR2 (germline): SGHVS, FQNEAQ. V lost 7 bases and J lost 9; bases outside the gene matches: 12.

Many counts were recorded for this clonotype. The V and J genes are TRBV4-3 and TRBJ2-5; 7 nucleotides match TRBD1. Unmatched junction bases numbered 5, after V lost 1 base and J lost 3 bases. Germline values: CDR1 LGHNA, CDR2 YSLEER. CDR3 length: 15 residues. CDR3 amino acids: CASSQGYRGKETQYF. The CDR3 DNA reads TGCGCCAGCAGCCAAGGATACAGGGGAAAAGAGACCCAGTACTTC.

This chain joins TRBV2 and TRBJ1-4, with D possibly matching TRBD1 (5 bases). V gave up 6 bases and J gave up 3 bases, with 14 bases separating them. The CDR3 spans 15 residues. Germline-derived CDR1 and CDR2 are SNHLY and FYNNEI. In DNA, the CDR3 is TGTGCCAGCAGAAGACAAGGGGCAGCTAATGAAAAACTGTTTTTT. Protein: CASRRQGAANEKLFF.

V gene TRBV12-3 or TRBV12-4 combines with J gene TRBJ1-1, with 9 bases lining up with TRBD1. V gave up 8 bases and J gave up 7 bases; unmatched junction bases: 11. The CDR3 is 14 amino acids. Written as DNA, the CDR3 is TGTGCCAGCGGGTATACAGGGGGCGCGGATGAAGCTTTCTTT. It translates to CASGYTGGADEAFF.

This clonotype was recorded many times. The genes are TRBV6-5 and TRBJ1-4, with D unclear. This CDR3 spans 14 amino acids. V was pared by 6 bases and J by 0 bases, with 8 bases between. Germline assignment: CDR1 MNHEY and CDR2 SVGAGI. The CDR3 sequence: CASSDGATNEKLFF. CDR3 in DNA: TGTGCCAGCAGCGATGGAGCAACTAATGAAAAACTGTTTTTT.

There are many counts of this clonotype. V usage is TRBV24-1 and J usage is TRBJ2-3; TRBD1 or TRBD2 may be the D gene (5 bases each). The V gene lost 10 bases and the J gene lost 2 bases, with 15 bases spanning the gap. Germline V gives CDR1 KGHDR, CDR2 SFDVKD. This CDR3 comprises 14 residues. The CDR3 coding sequence is TGTGCCACAGGACACGGGGCATTCACAGATACGCAGTATTTT. Translating it yields CATGHGAFTDTQYF.

The J gene is TRBJ2-7, the V gene TRBV7-2; D possibly corresponds to TRBD1 (5 bases). CDR1 and CDR2 (germline): SGHTA, FQGNSA. V was trimmed by 0 bases and J by 3 bases, leaving 9 bases between them. The CDR3 spans 14 residues. This CDR3 is CASSLALTDYEQYF. CDR3 in DNA: TGTGCCAGCAGCTTAGCGCTGACAGACTACGAGCAGTACTTC.

The V gene is TRBV6-5, the J gene TRBJ2-5; D call uncertain. The CDR3 covers 17 residues. Germline-derived CDR1 and CDR2 are MNHEY and SVGAGI. Deletions cut 2 bases from V and 2 bases from J, with 18 bases between. The CDR3 nucleotides are TGTGCCAGCAGTTACACCGCGGCAGGTCTTGGGCAAGAGACCCAGTACTTC. Its translation is CASSYTAAGLGQETQYF.

The CDR3 reads CSARDGRGGQNEQYF. The CDR3 DNA is TGCAGTGCTAGAGATGGACGGGGGGGCCAAAATGAGCAGTACTTC. This chain links TRBV20-1 with TRBJ2-5, with 8 bases that match TRBD2. This CDR3 is 15 amino acids long. The germline gives CDR1 DFQATT, CDR2 SNEGSKA (reference sequence). V dropped 0 bases and J dropped 11; count of bases not matched to a gene: 14.

This clonotype was recorded at least ten times. The chain is built from TRBV7-8 and TRBJ1-2; D ambiguous. Deletions cut 1 base from V and 3 bases from J, with 15 bases between. The CDR3 is 16 amino acids. Germline assignment: CDR1 SGHVS and CDR2 FQNEAQ. CDR3 nucleotide sequence: TGTGCCAGCAGCTTAGAAGCGGGCCAGCCTCACTATGGCTACACCTTC. Protein product: CASSLEAGQPHYGYTF.

This chain connects TRBV20-1 to TRBJ2-3, with 9 nucleotides matching TRBD2. The CDR3 length is 14 residues. Trimming removed 6 bases from V and 6 bases from J; junction bases left unmatched: 10. CDR1 DFQATT and CDR2 SNEGSKA come from the germline V gene (reference sequence). CDR3 in DNA: TGCAGTGCGACGGCACTAGCGGGTCCCGATACGCAGTATTTT. This gives the protein CSATALAGPDTQYF.

This clonotype has only one observation. The V and J genes are TRBV7-9 and TRBJ1-1; D remains ambiguous. Germline CDR1 reads SEHNR; CDR2 reads FQNEAQ (reference sequence). The CDR3 contains 14 residues. V lost 4 bases and J lost 0, with 9 bases in between. CDR3 amino acids: CASSSSGMNTEAFF. CDR3 sequence (DNA): TGTGCCAGCAGCTCCAGTGGCATGAACACTGAAGCTTTCTTT.

This clonotype was found many times. The chain employs TRBV7-9 and TRBJ1-1; 7 bases are shared with TRBD1. This CDR3 spans 17 amino acids. The germline CDR1 and CDR2 sequences are SEHNR and FQNEAQ (reference sequence). Trimming removed 5 bases from V and 1 base from J; junction bases left unmatched: 13. The CDR3 DNA sequence: TGTGCCAGCAGCCTTTACGCACTATACAGGGGGAACACTGAAGCTTTCTTT. It specifies CASSLYALYRGNTEAFF. The whole variable domain, filled in from reference TRBV7-9 and TRBJ1-1, reads DTGVSQNPRHKITKRGQNVTFRCDPISEHNRLYWYRQTLGQGPEFLTYFQNEAQLEKSRLLSDRFSAERPKGSFSTLEIQRTEQGDSAMYLCASSLYALYRGNTEAFFGQGTRLTVV.

In its sample, this clonotype was seen a few times. The chain carries TRBV18 and TRBJ2-4; 8 bases line up with TRBD1. This CDR3 region has 14 residues. Germline trimming cut 4 bases from V and 7 bases from J; bases unmatched to any gene: 6. Germline lookup yields CDR1 KGHSH and CDR2 LQKENI. The CDR3 nucleotides are TGTGCCAGCTCACACGACCAGGGGGCCAACATTCAGTACTTC. Its translation: CASSHDQGANIQYF.

Concerning this clonotype itself: A read error is possible here, since a much larger clone lies one base away. J is TRBJ2-7 and V is TRBV5-1; 12 bases are shared with TRBD1. The DNA end lines up better with TRBJ2-5; the J call may be wrong. CDR3 length: 17 amino acids. Germline V CDR1 and CDR2: SGHRS, YFSETQ. CDR3 amino acids: CTSSLYGRGTGGATQYF. Written as DNA, the CDR3 is TGCACCAGCAGCTTATATGGGCGTGGGACAGGGGGCGCGACCCAGTACTTC.

Comments on this clonotype: A junction boundary mismatches the germline segment, possibly from a read error. The chain is built from TRBV29-1 and TRBJ2-2; 9 nucleotides align to TRBD1. Germline assignment: CDR1 SQVTM and CDR2 ANQGSEA. The CDR3 is 13 residues long. The DNA of the CDR3 is TGCAGCGTGGGGACAGGGTACACCGGGGAGCGGTTTTTT. This sequence encodes CSVGTGYTGERFF.

The genes are TRBV7-9 and TRBJ1-3; no clear D. With 4 bases removed from V and 0 bases from J, the gap between germline ends came to 16 bases. CDR3 length: 17 residues. CDR1 SEHNR and CDR2 FQNEAQ come from the germline V gene (reference sequence). This CDR3 is CASSSPLSLSSGNTIYF. The CDR3 region has the DNA TGTGCCAGCAGCTCGCCTTTAAGCTTAAGCTCTGGAAACACCATATATTTT.

The chain has TRBV6-5 and TRBJ1-1; 8 bases fit TRBD1. The CDR3 contains 17 residues. Trimming cost V 1 base and J 2 bases; bases outside gene matches: 9. Germline assignment: CDR1 MNHEY and CDR2 SVGAGI. The CDR3 coding sequence is TGTGCCAGCAGTTACTATGGGACAGGCCGGGGTAACACTGAAGCTTTCTTT. This translates into CASSYYGTGRGNTEAFF.

The gene calls are TRBV12-3 or TRBV12-4 and TRBJ2-3, with D perhaps matching TRBD2 (7 bases). Trimming took off 7 bases at V and 4 bases at J, with 18 bases between the two ends. The CDR3 is made up of 15 amino acids. CDR3 residues: CASTKGGQLADTQYF. The CDR3 DNA is TGTGCCAGCACCAAGGGGGGGCAGTTAGCAGATACGCAGTATTTT.

The rearrangement uses TRBV6-2 or TRBV6-3 and TRBJ1-1, with 8 bases identical to TRBD1. V shed 6 bases, J shed 1 base, and the junction held 7 bases outside the gene matches. The length of the CDR3 is 15 residues. Germline CDR1 reads MNHEY; CDR2 reads SVGEGT. The CDR3 protein is CASREIGQGNTEAFF. The CDR3 bases are TGTGCCAGCAGAGAGATCGGACAGGGGAACACTGAAGCTTTCTTT.

A few counts support this clonotype. This chain uses TRBV5-1 with TRBJ1-1; 10 nucleotides line up with TRBD1. V gave up 3 bases and J gave up 0 bases; unmatched junction bases: 5. CDR3 size: 16 residues. The germline V gene has CDR1 SGHRS and CDR2 YFSETQ. Written as DNA, the CDR3 is TGCGCCAGCAGCTCGACAGGGGGCAGGCTGAACACTGAAGCTTTCTTT. This sequence encodes CASSSTGGRLNTEAFF. The full variable domain, its missing parts supplied by reference TRBV5-1 and TRBJ1-1, is KAGVTQTPRYLIKTRGQQVTLSCSPISGHRSVSWYQQTPGQGLQFLFEYFSETQRNKGNFPGRFSGRQFSNSRSEMNVSTLELGDSALYLCASSSTGGRLNTEAFFGQGTRLTVV.

J is TRBJ1-2 and V is TRBV20-1; D is perhaps TRBD1 (5 bases). The germline V and J ends were trimmed by 0 bases and 2 bases, with 16 bases remaining between them. Germline V gene data show CDR1 as DFQATT and CDR2 as SNEGSKA (reference sequence). This CDR3 spans 16 amino acids. The CDR3 DNA reads TGCAGTGCTAGAGATTCTAAGTGGGGGGAGAACTATGGCTACACCTTC. It yields the protein CSARDSKWGENYGYTF.